The 5 T cell receptor beta chains listed next were all sequenced from one sample in a study of CD8 T cells in Susac syndrome. Reverse transcription of about 0.5 to 1 ug RNA used random hexamers. A single record per CDR3 protein comes from TCRdb applying MiXCR to the immunoSEQ multiplex PCR reads. The table includes 200,000 to 250,000 distinct CDR3 sequences, about 93% detected once. Sequencing was done on a sample of CD4+ T cells from PBMCs. These receptors were taken from a human donor with multiple sclerosis.

The chain is built from TRBV4-2 and TRBJ2-5; D gene uncertain. V lost 4 bases to trimming and J lost 5 bases, with 11 bases between them. This CDR3 has 13 amino acids. The V gene's germline CDR1 is LGHNA and CDR2 YNFKEQ. The CDR3 spells CASSLANSETQYF. The CDR3 nucleotides are TGTGCCAGCAGCCTAGCAAACTCGGAGACCCAGTACTTC.

The chain joins TRBV19 to TRBJ2-5; the D gene is possibly TRBD2 (5 bases). CDR3 length: 15 amino acids. The V end was cut by 4 bases, the J end by 2 bases, with 14 bases between. Germline CDR1 is LNHDA and CDR2 is SQIVND (reference sequence). The CDR3 is CASSKGWIAQETQYF. The CDR3 bases are TGTGCCAGTAGTAAAGGGTGGATAGCGCAAGAGACCCAGTACTTC.

V gene TRBV20-1 combines with J gene TRBJ1-5; the D gene is possibly TRBD1 (5 bases). Germline CDR1 and CDR2: DFQATT and SNEGSKA (reference sequence). The V and J ends lost 3 bases and 6 bases respectively, with 9 bases between them. The CDR3 covers 12 residues. The CDR3 DNA follows: TGCAGTGCTAGTACAGGACCTCAGCCCCAGCATTTT. Its translation: CSASTGPQPQHF.

The chain links TRBV5-6 to TRBJ2-5, with 8 positions matching TRBD2. The CDR3 has 18 residues. Germline CDR1 is SGHDT and CDR2 is YYEEEE. The V gene end was trimmed by 1 base and the J gene end by 7 bases; junction bases not matched to a gene: 18. CDR3 DNA: TGTGCCAGCAGCTTGACCCCGGGCGAGCGGGGGCCGGGTTGGACCCAGTACTTC. It translates to CASSLTPGERGPGWTQYF.

The rearrangement links TRBV7-3 to TRBJ2-3; no firm D call. The V and J ends lost 1 base and 1 base respectively, with 9 bases between them. The CDR3 covers 15 residues. CDR1 SGHTA and CDR2 FQGTGA come from the germline V gene. The CDR3 sequence is CASSLMAVGTDTQYF. The CDR3 DNA reads as TGTGCCAGCAGCTTAATGGCGGTGGGCACAGATACGCAGTATTTT.